This TCR beta chain was sequenced during a study of blood T cell repertoires in COVID-19. Across the study: Samples representing acute and convalescent COVID-19 were sourced from the United States, Italy and Spain. Sources were T cells, B-cell-depleted T cells, or PBMCs; the material itself was cDNA or gDNA.

Authors' analysis steps: Amplification of reference gene primers provided the estimated nucleated cell counts. Sequenced by immunoSEQ multiplex PCR; TCRdb stores in-frame clones only, minus some. V and J calls and clone size follow that table, whereas D and trimming were derived from the DNA. The table has some 310,000 clones, around 90% seen once. It was during active infection that Seattle patients were enrolled and then longitudinally followed. J was trimmed by 7 bases and V by 1 base; bases with no gene match: 9. The germline V gene has CDR1 MGHRA and CDR2 YSYEKL. There are 15 residues in the CDR3.

The clonotype comes from a woman aged 25-40 years with COVID-19, enrolled during active disease. J is TRBJ1-2 and V is TRBV4-1; 7 nucleotides line up with TRBD1. Sample: peripheral blood. The CDR3 DNA is TGCGCCAGCAGCCAAGGGACGGGGACAGTTGCTGGCTACACCTTC. This sequence encodes CASSQGTGTVAGYTF.